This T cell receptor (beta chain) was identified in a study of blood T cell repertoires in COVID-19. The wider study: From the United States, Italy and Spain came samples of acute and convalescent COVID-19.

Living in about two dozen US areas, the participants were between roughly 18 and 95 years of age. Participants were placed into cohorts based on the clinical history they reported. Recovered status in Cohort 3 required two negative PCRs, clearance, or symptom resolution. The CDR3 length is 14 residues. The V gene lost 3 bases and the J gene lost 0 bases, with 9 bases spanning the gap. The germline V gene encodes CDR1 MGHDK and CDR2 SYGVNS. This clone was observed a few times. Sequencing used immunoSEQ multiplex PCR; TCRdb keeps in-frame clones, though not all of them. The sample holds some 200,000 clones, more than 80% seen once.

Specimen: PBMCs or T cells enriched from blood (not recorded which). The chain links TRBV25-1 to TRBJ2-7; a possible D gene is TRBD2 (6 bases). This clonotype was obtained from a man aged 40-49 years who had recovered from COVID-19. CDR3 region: CASSDGGSSYEQYF. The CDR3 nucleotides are TGTGCCAGCAGTGACGGGGGATCCTCCTACGAGCAGTACTTC.